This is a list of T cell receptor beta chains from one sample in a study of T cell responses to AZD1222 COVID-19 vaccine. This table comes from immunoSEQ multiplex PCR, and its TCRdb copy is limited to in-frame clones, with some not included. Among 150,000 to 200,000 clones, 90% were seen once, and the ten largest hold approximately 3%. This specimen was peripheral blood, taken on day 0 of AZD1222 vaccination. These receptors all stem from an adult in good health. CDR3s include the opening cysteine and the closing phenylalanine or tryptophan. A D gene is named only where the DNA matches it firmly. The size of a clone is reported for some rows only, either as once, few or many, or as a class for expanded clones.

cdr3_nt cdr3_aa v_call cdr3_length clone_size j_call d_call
TGTGCCACCAGCAGGAGGGCCAGCCTCTCCTACGAGCAGTACTTC CATSRRASLSYEQYF TRBV15 15 NA TRBJ2-7 NA
TGTGCCAGAAATAGGGGGATCTATGGCTACACCTTC CARNRGIYGYTF TRBV6-5 12 NA TRBJ1-2 NA
TGTGCCAGCAGCTCCACTAGCTCCTACGAGCAGTACTTC CASSSTSSYEQYF TRBV7-3 13 NA TRBJ2-7 NA
TGTGCCAGCAGCCTACAGGGTGGTGCAGATACGCAGTATTTT CASSLQGGADTQYF TRBV5-5 14 few TRBJ2-3 NA
TGTGCCAGCAGTGAAGCGCCGGGACAGGGGGCGCGTGGCTATGGCTACACCTTC CASSEAPGQGARGYGYTF TRBV6-1 18 NA TRBJ1-2 TRBD1
TGCAGTGCTAGTATGAGCCTTACCGAGCAGTACTTC CSASMSLTEQYF TRBV20-1 12 NA TRBJ2-7 NA
TGTGCCAGCAGCCATCTCAACCCACCAGCATCACCCCTCCACTTT CASSHLNPPASPLHF TRBV14 15 few TRBJ1-6 NA
TGCGCCAGCACCCCGGTCCCCTCTCAAGGTCAGGGGGCCCCTGCAACTAATGAAAAACTGTTTTTT CASTPVPSQGQGAPATNEKLFF TRBV23-1 22 NA TRBJ1-4 TRBD1
TGTGCCAGCAGCTCTTCGACGGGCTGGCCGTACTTC CASSSSTGWPYF TRBV5-5 12 NA TRBJ2-7 NA
TGTGCCAGCAGTTTCGGTAGGGGCGGGGCTGATGAGCAGTTCTTC CASSFGRGGADEQFF TRBV6-5 15 NA TRBJ2-1 NA
TGTGCCAGCAGCTTAGCCCTGCTTAGTGTCGGCGGGGAGCTGTTTTTT CASSLALLSVGGELFF TRBV7-2 16 NA TRBJ2-2 NA
TGTGCCAGCAGCCCATCTAGCGGGGGGGACAATGAGCAGTTCTTC CASSPSSGGDNEQFF TRBV7-2 15 NA TRBJ2-1 TRBD2